This paragraph reports one T cell receptor (beta chain). What it binds is unknown. The sample comes from a study of cytomegalovirus exposure and HLA in healthy donors. Germline V lookup: CDR1 SGHVS, CDR2 FNYEAQ. CDR3 length: 16 amino acids. Trimming removed 3 bases from V and 4 bases from J; junction bases left unmatched: 7. Study-wide results and caveats: Analysis performed later showed TCR beta chains linked to HLA being more clonally expanded than equally common others. It was only CMV serostatus that was available as immune exposure information. Researchers catalogued approximately 160 TCR beta chains as cytomegalovirus-associated. It has been reported that TCR beta sequences accurately predicted the HLA-A and HLA-B alleles of most subjects.

PCR was performed using 60 Vbeta and 13 Jbeta primers. TCRdb's copy holds only in-frame clones and misses some; the assay was immunoSEQ multiplex PCR. In the table there are roughly 300,000 clones, around 86% of which are singletons. This TCR was recovered from a middle-aged man in good health and CMV-seropositive. The specimen was PBMCs. This sequence joins TRBV7-6 and TRBJ1-1, with 11 bases that match TRBD1. CDR3 in amino acids: CASSFGQGAYSTEAFF. The CDR3 nucleotides read TGTGCCAGCAGCTTTGGACAGGGGGCGTATAGCACTGAAGCTTTCTTT.